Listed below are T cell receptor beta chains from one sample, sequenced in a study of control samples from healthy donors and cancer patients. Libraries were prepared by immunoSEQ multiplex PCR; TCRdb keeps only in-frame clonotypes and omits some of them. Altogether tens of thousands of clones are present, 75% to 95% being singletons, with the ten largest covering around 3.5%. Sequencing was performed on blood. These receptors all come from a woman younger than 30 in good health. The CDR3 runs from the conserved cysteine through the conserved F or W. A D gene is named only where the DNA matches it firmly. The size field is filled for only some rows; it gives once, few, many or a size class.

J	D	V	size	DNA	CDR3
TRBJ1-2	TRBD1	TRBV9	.	TGTGCCAGCAGCAAGACAGGGGGCGGTAACTATGGCTACACCTTC	CASSKTGGGNYGYTF
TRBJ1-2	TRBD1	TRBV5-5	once	TGTGCCAGCAGCTGGACTACCGGGACAGGGGACACCTTC	CASSWTTGTGDTF
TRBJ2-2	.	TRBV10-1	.	TGCGCCAGCAGCTCCGGGACCGCGGACACCGGGGAGCTGTTTTTT	CASSSGTADTGELFF
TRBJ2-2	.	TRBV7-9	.	TGTGCCAGCACCGGGGTTCCGAACACCGGGGAGCTGTTTTTT	CASTGVPNTGELFF
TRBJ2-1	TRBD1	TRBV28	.	TGTGCCAGCAGTCTGACAGGGGGGGACTACAATGAGCAGTTCTTC	CASSLTGGDYNEQFF
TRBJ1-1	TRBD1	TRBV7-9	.	TGTGCCAGCAGCGGATCCCGGGACAGGGTAGAGGTGAACACTGAAGCTTTCTTT	CASSGSRDRVEVNTEAFF
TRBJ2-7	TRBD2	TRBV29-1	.	TGCAGCGTTGTGGGGGGGGTCTACGAGCAGTACTTC	CSVVGGVYEQYF
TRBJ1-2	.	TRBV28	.	TGTGCCAGCAGTCGACTCCCTAGCGAGGGTAGGAATGGCTACACCTTC	CASSRLPSEGRNGYTF
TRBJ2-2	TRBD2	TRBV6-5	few	TGTGCCAGCAGTAGCGGGGGGGACACCGGGGAGCTGTTTTTT	CASSSGGDTGELFF
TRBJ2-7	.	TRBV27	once	TGTGCCAGCAGTTTCTCCGGGTCCTACGAGCAGTACTTC	CASSFSGSYEQYF
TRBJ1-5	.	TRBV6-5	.	TGTGCCAGCAGTACCAGAAGGACGTCGGCGAGGCCCCAGCATTTT	CASSTRRTSARPQHF
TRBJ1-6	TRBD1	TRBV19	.	TGTGCCAGCCGGACAGGGCCTAATACCATACCCCTCCACTTT	CASRTGPNTIPLHF
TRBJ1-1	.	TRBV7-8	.	TGTGCCAGCAGTCCAAAGCAGGGTGCGGCGACTGAAGCTTTCTTT	CASSPKQGAATEAFF
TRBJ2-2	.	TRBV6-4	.	TGTGCCAGCAGTGCCGGACAGCTGAACACCGGGGAGCTGTTTTTT	CASSAGQLNTGELFF
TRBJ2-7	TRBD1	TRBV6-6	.	TGTGCCAGCAGTGGGATATCTCGACAGGGGGGGGACGAGCAGTACTTC	CASSGISRQGGDEQYF
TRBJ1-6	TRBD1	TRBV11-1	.	TGTGCCAGCAGCGCGAGGACAGGGCGGGATTCACCCCTCCACTTT	CASSARTGRDSPLHF
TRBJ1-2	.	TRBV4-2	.	TGTGCCAGCAGCCCACGGGACACAAACTATGGCTACACCTTC	CASSPRDTNYGYTF
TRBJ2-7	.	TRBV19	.	TGTGCCAGTAGACCCAAAGGACAGTCGCTGGACGAGCAGTACTTC	CASRPKGQSLDEQYF
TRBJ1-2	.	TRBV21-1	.	TGTGCCAGCAGCAGACAGGGGAGATTGTTTTATGGCTACACCTTC	CASSRQGRLFYGYTF
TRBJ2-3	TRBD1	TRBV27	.	TGTGCCAGCAGACAGACAGGGGGCACAGATACGCAGTATTTT	CASRQTGGTDTQYF
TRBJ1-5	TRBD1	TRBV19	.	TGTGCCAGTAGTACGAACAGGGGGCAGGGTCAGCCCCAGCATTTT	CASSTNRGQGQPQHF
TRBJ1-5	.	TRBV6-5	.	TGTGCCAGCAGTCCACAGGTTAGCAATCAGCCCCAGCATTTT	CASSPQVSNQPQHF
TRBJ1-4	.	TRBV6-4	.	TGTGCCAGCAGTGACTCTTTGGGGGTAAATGAAAAACTGTTTTTT	CASSDSLGVNEKLFF
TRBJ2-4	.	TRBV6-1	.	TGTGCCAGCAGTTCAATGTATGGACGGCCCTTTCAGTACTTC	CASSSMYGRPFQYF
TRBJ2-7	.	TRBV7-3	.	TGTGCCAGCAGCTTAAACGGTCTGGGGGGCGAGCAGTACTTC	CASSLNGLGGEQYF
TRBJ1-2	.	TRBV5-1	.	TGCGCCAGCAGCTTGGTCTCGGCACCTACTAACTATGGCTACACCTTC	CASSLVSAPTNYGYTF
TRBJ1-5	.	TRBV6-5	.	TGTGCCAGCATCCCTCTTGATGGTCAGCCCCAGCATTTT	CASIPLDGQPQHF
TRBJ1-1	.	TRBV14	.	TGTGCCAGCAGCCAATCTTGGAACACTGAAGCTTTCTTT	CASSQSWNTEAFF
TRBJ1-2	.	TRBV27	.	TGTGCCAGCAGTCTGACCTTTAACTATGGCTACACCTTC	CASSLTFNYGYTF
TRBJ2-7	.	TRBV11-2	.	TGTGCCAGCAGCCCCTGGGGCCGAGGGTGGGAGGACGAGCAGTACTTC	CASSPWGRGWEDEQYF
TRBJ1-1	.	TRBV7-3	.	TGTGCCAGCAGCTTTCAGGTGAACACTGAAGCTTTCTTT	CASSFQVNTEAFF
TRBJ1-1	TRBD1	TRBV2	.	TGTGCCAGCTCCCGGACAGGGAACACTGAAGCTTTCTTT	CASSRTGNTEAFF
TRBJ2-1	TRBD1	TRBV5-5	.	TGTGCCAGCAGCTTGGACGGGACAGAGGGTGAGCAGTTCTTC	CASSLDGTEGEQFF
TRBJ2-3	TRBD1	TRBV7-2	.	TGTGCCAGCAGTAGACAGGGTCTCAGCACAGATACGCAGTATTTT	CASSRQGLSTDTQYF
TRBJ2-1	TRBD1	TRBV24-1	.	TGTGCCACCAGTGATTTGGTTTGGGACAGGGGACATTACAATGAGCAGTTCTTC	CATSDLVWDRGHYNEQFF
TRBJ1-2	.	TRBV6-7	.	TGTGCCAGCAGTTACCACTGGGACTATGGCTACACCTTC	CASSYHWDYGYTF
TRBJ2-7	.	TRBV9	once	TGTGCCAGCAGCGGATCCGAACAGGGATGGGAGCAGTACTTC	CASSGSEQGWEQYF
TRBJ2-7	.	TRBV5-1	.	TGCGCCAGCTCGGGCCCGGGGGCCTACGAGCAGTACTTC	CASSGPGAYEQYF
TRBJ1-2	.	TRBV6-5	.	TGTGCCAGCAGTCAATTGGAAGGGGGCTACACCTTC	CASSQLEGGYTF
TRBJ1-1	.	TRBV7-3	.	TGTGCCAGCAGTTTTGGGGGGCAAGGCACTGAAGCTTTCTTT	CASSFGGQGTEAFF
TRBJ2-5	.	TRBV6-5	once	TGTGCCAGCAGTTACTCGGGGGCCCAGTACTTC	CASSYSGAQYF
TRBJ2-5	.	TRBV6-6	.	TGTGCCAGCACCCTTGGGGGGAGTAAGACCCAGTACTTC	CASTLGGSKTQYF
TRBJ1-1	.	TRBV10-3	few	TGTGCCATCAGTGAGTCGACACAGAATGAAGCTTTCTTT	CAISESTQNEAFF
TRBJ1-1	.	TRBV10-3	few	TGTGCCATCAGTGAGTCGGTCGGGGGCCGAGCGGACACTGAAGCTTTCTTT	CAISESVGGRADTEAFF
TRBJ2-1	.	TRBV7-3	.	TGTGCCAGCAGCTTAAGCGGGGGCCGGCACAATGAGCAGTTCTTC	CASSLSGGRHNEQFF
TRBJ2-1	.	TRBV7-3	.	TGTGCCAGCAGCACGGACGCTTACAATGAGCAGTTCTTC	CASSTDAYNEQFF
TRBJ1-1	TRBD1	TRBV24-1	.	TGTGCCACCAGTGATTCCCAGGGGGCCTCAAGAGGGAACACTGAAGCTTTCTTT	CATSDSQGASRGNTEAFF
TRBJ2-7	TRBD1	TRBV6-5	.	TGTGCCAGCAAGACAGGGGCCACAACCTACGAGCAGTACTTC	CASKTGATTYEQYF